A single sample gave rise to the 26 T cell receptor beta chains below, sequenced in a study of blood T cell repertoires in COVID-19. Clones were read by immunoSEQ multiplex PCR, and TCRdb kept only the in-frame ones, dropping some. The repertoire holds hundreds of thousands of clones, with about nine tenths as singletons. What was sequenced was peripheral blood. These receptors originate from a woman aged 40 to 50 who had recovered from COVID-19.

This chain connects TRBV6-5 to TRBJ2-5, with 7 bases aligning to TRBD2. Germline trimming cut 6 bases from V and 3 bases from J; bases unmatched to any gene: 7. Per the germline V gene, CDR1 is MNHEY and CDR2 is SVGAGI. There are 14 residues in the CDR3. CDR3 amino acids: CASRRLAGEETQYF. The CDR3 bases are TGTGCCAGCAGGAGACTAGCTGGTGAAGAGACCCAGTACTTC.

This chain connects TRBV3-1 (or the pseudogene TRBV3-2) to TRBJ2-6; 8 nucleotides match TRBD1. Germline loops: CDR1 LGHDT, CDR2 YNNKEL (reference sequence). The CDR3 is 18 amino acids. Unmatched junction bases numbered 12, after V lost 5 bases and J lost 3 bases. CDR3 in DNA: TGTGCCAGCAGCTCACGGGACAGGACGGATAGTGGGGCCAACGTCCTGACTTTC. It codes for CASSSRDRTDSGANVLTF.

This chain's CDR3 is CASAPGRLAGDTQYF. For the CDR3, the DNA is TGTGCCAGCGCCCCCGGAAGGCTAGCGGGAGATACGCAGTATTTT. This chain uses TRBV6-4 with TRBJ2-3; 8 bases align to TRBD2. Looked up from germline, CDR1 is MRHNA and CDR2 is SNTAGT. The CDR3 totals 15 residues. Trimming at V came to 8 bases and at J to 5 bases, leaving 12 bases not matched to a gene.

Concerning this clone: The sample contains more than one DNA sequence encoding this CDR3. The chain uses TRBV27 and TRBJ1-2; D possibly corresponds to TRBD1 (6 bases). The CDR3 spans 14 residues. Germline CDR1 is MNHEY and CDR2 is SMNVEV (reference sequence). V lost 2 bases, J lost 4 bases, and 11 bases lay in between. CDR3 nucleotides: TGTGCCAGCAGTTTAGGGGGACAACCCTATGGCTACACCTTC. Protein sequence: CASSLGGQPYGYTF.

This clone was recorded a few times. CDR3 nucleotide sequence: TGTGCCAGCAGTGTATATGGGCTAGCGGAATACAATGAGCAGTTCTTC. Its translation is CASSVYGLAEYNEQFF. This chain connects TRBV6-1 to TRBJ2-1; 7 bases fit TRBD2. The V gene end was trimmed by 4 bases and the J gene end by 4 bases; junction bases not matched to a gene: 10. This CDR3 has 16 amino acids. Germline V gives CDR1 MNHNS, CDR2 SASEGT.

The chain employs TRBV9 and TRBJ2-5, with 11 bases that match TRBD2. This CDR3 contains 17 residues. Losses at the gene ends were 0 bases for V and 6 bases for J; bases not matched to a gene: 10. Germline V gene data show CDR1 as SGDLS and CDR2 as YYNGEE. CDR3 sequence: CASSVGGVAGGRQTQYF. CDR3 DNA: TGTGCCAGCAGCGTAGGCGGAGTAGCGGGGGGGCGACAGACCCAGTACTTC.

This clone was counted between two and nine times. The V and J genes are TRBV11-3 and TRBJ1-1, with unresolved D. Germline V gene data show CDR1 as SGHNT and CDR2 as YENEEA. V was clipped by 2 bases and J by 8 bases, with 12 bases between them. The length of the CDR3 is 13 residues. The chain's CDR3 is CASSLSTGAEAFF. The DNA for the CDR3 is TGTGCCAGCAGCTTATCGACCGGAGCCGAAGCTTTCTTT.

The chain has TRBV11-3 and TRBJ1-6; no reliable D call. Trimming left V 5 bases short and J 7 bases short, with 9 bases between. The CDR3 extends over 13 amino acids. In germline, CDR1 is SGHNT, CDR2 YENEEA. The CDR3 loop reads CASSLARNSPLHF. For the CDR3, the DNA is TGTGCCAGCAGCCTAGCGAGGAATTCACCCCTCCACTTT.

The chain couples TRBV15 to TRBJ2-5; 7 bases map to TRBD1. This CDR3 has 15 residues. V trimming: 0 bases; J trimming: 7 bases; junction bases outside the gene matches: 8. The germline gives CDR1 LNHNV, CDR2 YYDKDF (reference sequence). CDR3 region: CATSRDLRGGGTQYF. The CDR3 DNA sequence: TGTGCCACCAGCAGAGATCTCCGAGGGGGCGGGACCCAGTACTTC. Complete variable domain (other parts from reference TRBV15 and TRBJ2-5): DAMVIQNPRYQVTQFGKPVTLSCSQTLNHNVMYWYQQKSSQAPKLLFHYYDKDFNNEADTPDNFQSRRPNTSFCFLDIRSPGLGDTAMYLCATSRDLRGGGTQYFGPGTRLLVL.

This sequence joins TRBV5-6 and TRBJ1-2, with a weak D call TRBD1 (5 bases). Trimming shortened V by 4 bases and J by 0 bases, and 16 bases separated the two germline ends. Germline CDR1 and CDR2: SGHDT and YYEEEE. This CDR3 region has 16 residues. CDR3 bases: TGTGCCAGCAGCCTGGCGGGGGGGAGCGCTAACTATGGCTACACCTTC. This encodes CASSLAGGSANYGYTF.

V and J are TRBV4-3 and TRBJ1-1, with D hard to call. Trimming stripped 4 bases from V and 5 bases from J, with 14 bases between. The CDR3 is made up of 14 amino acids. Germline lookup yields CDR1 LGHNA and CDR2 YSLEER. CDR3: CASSRVPRGTEAFF. The CDR3 region has the DNA TGCGCCAGCAGCCGGGTACCGAGAGGAACTGAAGCTTTCTTT.

V is TRBV18 and J is TRBJ1-2; 12 bases agree with TRBD1. The CDR3 extends over 13 amino acids. V was pared by 6 bases and J by 7 bases, with 3 bases of the junction left unmatched. From germline, CDR1 is KGHSH and CDR2 LQKENI. The CDR3 region is CASSRGQGAGYTF. The CDR3 DNA is TGTGCCAGCTCCCGGGGACAGGGGGCTGGCTACACCTTC.

V is TRBV12-3 or TRBV12-4 and J is TRBJ1-1; 7 bases match TRBD1. The CDR3 has 13 residues. V trimming: 6 bases; J trimming: 9 bases; junction bases outside the gene matches: 10. DNA for the CDR3: TGTGCCAGCAGAGAGACAGGGTCTGTTAAAGCTTTCTTT. Amino acids: CASRETGSVKAFF.

V gene TRBV19 combines with J gene TRBJ2-5, with D unresolved. CDR3 length: 14 residues. The V end was cut by 4 bases, the J end by 1 base, with 10 bases between. Germline-derived CDR1 and CDR2 are LNHDA and SQIVND (reference sequence). DNA for the CDR3: TGTGCCAGTAGTAGGAGAAACGTCCAAGAGACCCAGTACTTC. The encoded protein is CASSRRNVQETQYF.

V usage is TRBV10-2 and J usage is TRBJ1-3, with D tentatively TRBD1 (6 bases). Trimming took 6 bases from V and 0 from J, leaving 6 bases between them. CDR3 length: 13 amino acids. Germline-derived CDR1 and CDR2 are WSHSY and SAAADI. In DNA, the CDR3 is TGCGCCAGCAGGACAGGCTCTGGAAACACCATATATTTT. As protein: CASRTGSGNTIYF.

This clone was seen only once. This sequence joins TRBV12-5 and TRBJ2-7; 8 nucleotides match TRBD1. V trimming: 6 bases; J trimming: 5 bases; junction bases outside the gene matches: 12. The germline CDR1 and CDR2 sequences are LGHNT and FRNRAP. This CDR3 contains 15 residues. The CDR3 region has the DNA TGTGCTAGTGGCCGAGGGACAGGACTCGGGAACGAGCAGTACTTC. Its protein product is CASGRGTGLGNEQYF.

The rearrangement links TRBV12-5 to TRBJ1-1; D is unclear. V was clipped by 6 bases and J by 0 bases, with 14 bases between them. The germline CDR1 and CDR2 sequences are LGHNT and FRNRAP. This CDR3 spans 15 amino acids. CDR3 sequence reads: CASGPPGYMNTEAFF. The CDR3 DNA is TGTGCTAGTGGGCCCCCCGGGTACATGAACACTGAAGCTTTCTTT. Together with reference TRBV12-5 and TRBJ1-1, the CDR3 gives the full variable domain: DARVTQTPRHKVTEMGQEVTMRCQPILGHNTVFWYRQTMMQGLELLAYFRNRAPLDDSGMPKDRFSAEMPDATLATLKIQPSEPRDSAVYFCASGPPGYMNTEAFFGQGTRLTVV.

V usage is TRBV5-4 and J usage is TRBJ2-1, with D possibly TRBD1 on 5 matching bases. Trimming left V 3 bases short and J 4 bases short, with 8 bases between. The CDR3 runs to 13 residues. Per the germline V gene, CDR1 is SGHNT and CDR2 is YYREEE (reference sequence). The CDR3 protein is CASSSRQYNEQFF. The CDR3 DNA sequence: TGTGCCAGCAGCTCACGACAGTACAATGAGCAGTTCTTC.

The V and J genes are TRBV15 and TRBJ1-1; TRBD1 aligns across 9 bases. The CDR3 totals 15 residues. With 5 bases clipped from V and 1 base from J, the junction kept 5 bases outside the gene matches. CDR1 LNHNV and CDR2 YYDKDF come from the germline V gene (reference sequence). CDR3 DNA sequence: TGTGCCACCAGCGGGATGACAGGGGGGAACACTGAAGCTTTCTTT. It yields the protein CATSGMTGGNTEAFF.

The CDR3 is CASSLGQFGTGVVGTEAFF. The CDR3 coding sequence is TGTGCCAGCAGCTTGGGCCAGTTTGGGACAGGGGTTGTCGGCACTGAAGCTTTCTTT. The chain uses TRBV5-4 and TRBJ1-1; 10 bases fit TRBD1. V shed 0 bases and J 4 bases; nucleotides not matched to a gene: 15. CDR1 SGHNT and CDR2 YYREEE come from the germline V gene (reference sequence). This CDR3 has 19 amino acids.

The J gene is TRBJ2-5, the V gene TRBV29-1, with 10 bases lining up with TRBD1. Looked up from germline, CDR1 is SQVTM and CDR2 is ANQGSEA. The CDR3 totals 12 residues. The CDR3 protein is CNADRGAGTQYF. CDR3 nucleotide sequence: TGCAACGCGGACAGGGGGGCCGGTACCCAGTACTTC.

The chain uses TRBV6-2 or TRBV6-3 and TRBJ2-3; D not resolved. The germline CDR1 and CDR2 sequences are MNHEY and SVGEGT. The CDR3 runs 14 residues. V shed 5 bases and J shed 1 base, with 10 bases lying between them. CDR3 sequence reads: CASSGRLRTDTQYF. The CDR3 DNA sequence: TGTGCCAGCAGTGGCCGACTCCGCACAGATACGCAGTATTTT.

The chain links TRBV7-6 to TRBJ2-2, with TRBD2 identical over 10 bases. The germline V gene encodes CDR1 SGHVS and CDR2 FNYEAQ. CDR3 size: 15 residues. Trimming removed 2 bases from V and 3 bases from J; junction bases left unmatched: 0. CDR3 nucleotides: TGTGCCAGCAGCTTACTAGCGGGGGACACCGGGGAGCTGTTTTTT. Its protein product is CASSLLAGDTGELFF.

The chain carries TRBV9 and TRBJ1-6; D remains ambiguous. The CDR3 is made up of 16 amino acids. Trimming took 4 bases from V and 5 from J, leaving 16 bases between them. Germline loops: CDR1 SGDLS, CDR2 YYNGEE. CDR3 amino acids: CASSRLTTDDNSPLHF. The CDR3, as DNA: TGTGCCAGCAGCAGACTGACGACGGATGATAATTCACCCCTCCACTTT.

This rearrangement joins TRBV7-9 to TRBJ1-1; no clear D gene. Germline CDR1 reads SEHNR; CDR2 reads FQNEAQ (reference sequence). V lost 5 bases to trimming and J lost 3 bases, with 13 bases between them. CDR3 length equals 14 residues. This chain's CDR3 is CASSQDGTYTEAFF. DNA of the CDR3: TGTGCCAGCAGCCAGGATGGCACGTACACTGAAGCTTTCTTT.

V gene TRBV7-8 combines with J gene TRBJ2-4, with D possibly being TRBD2 (5 bases). V was clipped by 1 base and J by 0 bases, with 10 bases between them. This CDR3 spans 16 amino acids. Germline V lookup: CDR1 SGHVS, CDR2 FQNEAQ. The CDR3 loop is CASSLGGGLAKNIQYF. The CDR3 nucleotides are TGTGCCAGCAGCTTAGGAGGCGGGCTAGCCAAAAACATTCAGTACTTC.